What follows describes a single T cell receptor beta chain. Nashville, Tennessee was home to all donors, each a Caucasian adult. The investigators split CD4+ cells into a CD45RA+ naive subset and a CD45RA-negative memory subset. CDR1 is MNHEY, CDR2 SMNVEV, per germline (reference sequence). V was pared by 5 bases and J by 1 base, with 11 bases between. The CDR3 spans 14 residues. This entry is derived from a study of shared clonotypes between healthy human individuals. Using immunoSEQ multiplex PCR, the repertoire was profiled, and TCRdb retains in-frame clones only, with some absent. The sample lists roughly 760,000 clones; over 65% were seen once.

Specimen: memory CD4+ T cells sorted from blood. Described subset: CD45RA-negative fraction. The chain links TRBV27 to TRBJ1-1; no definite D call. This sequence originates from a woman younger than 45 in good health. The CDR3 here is CASSKSRTNTEAFF. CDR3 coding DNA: TGTGCCAGCAGTAAGTCCAGGACGAACACTGAAGCTTTCTTT.